This T cell receptor beta chain was profiled in a study of T cell responses to AZD1222 COVID-19 vaccine. A remark on this clone: Its antigen is still unknown.

The germline V gene has CDR1 SGHVS and CDR2 FNYEAQ. The CDR3 spans 16 residues. V trimming: 3 bases; J trimming: 7 bases; junction bases outside the gene matches: 9. The table came from immunoSEQ multiplex PCR; TCRdb's copy has only in-frame clones and leaves some out. The sample shows about 180,000 clones, 85% to 95% of them seen only once. The study, taken as a whole, reports: Reportedly, nearly half of unique spike TCRs recognized epitopes outside B.1.351/B.1.1.7 mutations.

The source was peripheral blood, collected 28 days after the second AZD1222 dose. The J gene is TRBJ2-1, the V gene TRBV7-6, with 10 bases identical to TRBD2. The TCR was taken from an adult who received the AZD1222 COVID-19 vaccine. The CDR3 DNA reads as TGTGCCAGCAGCTTGTCGTCAGCGGGGGGGCGTAATGAGCAGTTCTTC. Translation gives CASSLSSAGGRNEQFF.